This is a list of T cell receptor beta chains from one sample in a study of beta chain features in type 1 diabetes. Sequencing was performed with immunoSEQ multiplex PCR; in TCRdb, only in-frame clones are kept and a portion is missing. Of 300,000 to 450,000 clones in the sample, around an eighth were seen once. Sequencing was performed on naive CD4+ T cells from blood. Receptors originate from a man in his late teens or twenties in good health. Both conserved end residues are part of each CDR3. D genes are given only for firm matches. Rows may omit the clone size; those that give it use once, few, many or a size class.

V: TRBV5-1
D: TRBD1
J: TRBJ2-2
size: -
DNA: TGCGCCAGCAGCTTGGACAGGGGGCCGGTCACCGGGGAGCTGTTTTTT
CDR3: CASSLDRGPVTGELFF

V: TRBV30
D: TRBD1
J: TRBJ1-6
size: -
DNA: TGTGCCTGGAGTGCGGGACAGGGAAGTTCACCCCTCCACTTT
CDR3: CAWSAGQGSSPLHF

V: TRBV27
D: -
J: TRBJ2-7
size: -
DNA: TGTGCCAGCAGCGGGGGACGGAGGGGCTCCTACGAGCAGTACTTC
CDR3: CASSGGRRGSYEQYF

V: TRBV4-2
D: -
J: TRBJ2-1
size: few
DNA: TGTGCCAGCAGCCAATTAGCGGTTAAGCAGTTCTTC
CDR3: CASSQLAVKQFF

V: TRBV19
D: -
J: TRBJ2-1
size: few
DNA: TGTGCCAGTAGGATTCGGACTGGAAATGAGCAGTTCTTC
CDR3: CASRIRTGNEQFF

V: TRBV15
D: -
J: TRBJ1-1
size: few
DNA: TGTGCCACCAGCAGAGATCCTGCAAGGAGGAACACTGAAGCTTTCTTT
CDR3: CATSRDPARRNTEAFF

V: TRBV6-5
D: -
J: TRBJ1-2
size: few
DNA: TGTGCCAGCAGTTACGGAATAGCAGCGGACTATGGCTACACCTTC
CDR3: CASSYGIAADYGYTF

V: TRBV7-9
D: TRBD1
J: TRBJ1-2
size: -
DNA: TGTGCCAGCAGCTTAAGGGACAGGGAGAACTATGGCTACACCTTC
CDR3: CASSLRDRENYGYTF

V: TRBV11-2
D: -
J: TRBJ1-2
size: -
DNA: TGTGCCAGCAGCTTATCCGCCACAGGACCCACTGGCTACACCTTC
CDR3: CASSLSATGPTGYTF

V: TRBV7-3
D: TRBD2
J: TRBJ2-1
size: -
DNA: TGTGCCAGCAGCCCCCCCTCTAGCGGGGTGAACTCCTACAATGAGCAGTTCTTC
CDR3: CASSPPSSGVNSYNEQFF

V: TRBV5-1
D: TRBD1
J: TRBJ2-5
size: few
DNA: TGCGCCAGCAGCCCTTGGTCGGGGACAGAAGAGACCCAGTACTTC
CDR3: CASSPWSGTEETQYF

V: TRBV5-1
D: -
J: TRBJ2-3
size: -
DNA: TGCGCCAGCAGGTTCGAGGCCGGGGGTACGCAGTATTTT
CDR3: CASRFEAGGTQYF

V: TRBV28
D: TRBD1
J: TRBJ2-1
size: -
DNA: TGTGCCAGCAGCTTGGGCTACCGGAACAGGGGCCTCAATGAGCAGTTCTTC
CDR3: CASSLGYRNRGLNEQFF

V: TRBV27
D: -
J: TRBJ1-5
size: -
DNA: TGTGCCAGCAGTTTCGGGGTGGAAGGCAATCAGCCCCAGCATTTT
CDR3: CASSFGVEGNQPQHF

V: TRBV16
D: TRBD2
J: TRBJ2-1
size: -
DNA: TGTGCCAGCAGCCAAGGGGGACTACTATACAATGAGCAGTTCTTC
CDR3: CASSQGGLLYNEQFF

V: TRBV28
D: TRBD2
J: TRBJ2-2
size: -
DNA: TGTGCCAGCAGTCCGCCGGGGGGAGTGGGGGAGCTGTTTTTT
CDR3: CASSPPGGVGELFF

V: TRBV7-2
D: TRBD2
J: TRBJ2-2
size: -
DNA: TGTGCCAGCAGCTCGGGTCGGGGGGGCCTCACCGGGGAGCTGTTTTTT
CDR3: CASSSGRGGLTGELFF

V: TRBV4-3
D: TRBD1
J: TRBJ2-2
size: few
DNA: TGCGCCAGCAGCCAACCGGGACAGGGGGTCGCCGGGGAGCTGTTTTTT
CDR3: CASSQPGQGVAGELFF

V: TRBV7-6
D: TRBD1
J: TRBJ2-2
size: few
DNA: TGTGCCAGCAGCCGACAGGGCAACGCGAACACCGGGGAGCTGTTTTTT
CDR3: CASSRQGNANTGELFF

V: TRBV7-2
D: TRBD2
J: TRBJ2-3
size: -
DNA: TGTGCCAGCAGCAAGGGACTAGCGGGAGTGGTGGATACGCAGTATTTT
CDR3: CASSKGLAGVVDTQYF

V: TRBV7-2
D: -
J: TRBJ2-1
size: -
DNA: TGTGCCAGCAGCTTAACTACCCAGTCCTACAATGAGCAGTTCTTC
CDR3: CASSLTTQSYNEQFF

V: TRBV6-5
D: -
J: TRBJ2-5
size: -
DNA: TGTGCCAGCAGTCTAGCGAGCCTGGGGGCCCAGTACTTC
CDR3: CASSLASLGAQYF

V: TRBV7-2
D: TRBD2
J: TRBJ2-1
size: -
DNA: TGTGCCAGCAGCTTAGGGTCAGTTACTAGCGGGAGTTTACGTGAGCAGTTCTTC
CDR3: CASSLGSVTSGSLREQFF

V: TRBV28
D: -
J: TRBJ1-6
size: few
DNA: TGTGCCAGCAGTTTGAACAGCTTCAATTCACCCCTCCACTTT
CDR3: CASSLNSFNSPLHF

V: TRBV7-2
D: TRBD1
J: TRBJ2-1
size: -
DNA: TGTGCCAGCAGCTTAGACAGGGGTCATTACAATGAGCAGTTCTTC
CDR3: CASSLDRGHYNEQFF

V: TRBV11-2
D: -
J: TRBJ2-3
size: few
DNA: TGTGCCAGCAGTTACTCAGGGGGGTCTGGCACAGATACGCAGTATTTT
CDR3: CASSYSGGSGTDTQYF

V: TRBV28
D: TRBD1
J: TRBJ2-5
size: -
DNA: TGTGCCAGCACCTCCACTCCGACAGGGTTCGGTGAGACCCAGTACTTC
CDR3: CASTSTPTGFGETQYF

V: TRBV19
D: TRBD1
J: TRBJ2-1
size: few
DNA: TGTGCCAGTAGTATACGGGACAGGGTTTCGGATGAGCAGTTCTTC
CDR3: CASSIRDRVSDEQFF

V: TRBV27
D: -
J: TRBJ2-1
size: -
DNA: TGTGCCAGCAGTTTAGGAATTCGGGGCTCCTACAATGAGCAGTTCTTC
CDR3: CASSLGIRGSYNEQFF

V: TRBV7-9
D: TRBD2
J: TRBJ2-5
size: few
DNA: TGTGCCATCAACCGACTAGCGGGAGACCAAGAGACCCAGTACTTC
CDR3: CAINRLAGDQETQYF

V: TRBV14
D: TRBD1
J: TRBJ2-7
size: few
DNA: TGTGCCAGCAGCCAAGCTCTTCTACGGGACAGAAGCTCCTACGAGCAGTACTTC
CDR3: CASSQALLRDRSSYEQYF

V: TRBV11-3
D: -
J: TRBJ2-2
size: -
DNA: TGTGCCAGCAGCTTATTGGCTTCCACCGGGGAGCTGTTTTTT
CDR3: CASSLLASTGELFF

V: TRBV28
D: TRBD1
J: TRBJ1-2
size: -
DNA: TGTGCCAGCAGTTTGGGAGACAGGGGGCAGACCTATGGCTACACCTTC
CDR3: CASSLGDRGQTYGYTF

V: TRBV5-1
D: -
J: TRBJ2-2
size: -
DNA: TGCGCCAGCAGCTTCGACAGTGGCTCCCGGGAGCTGTTTTTT
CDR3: CASSFDSGSRELFF

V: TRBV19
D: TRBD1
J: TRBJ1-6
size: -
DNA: TGTGCCAGTAGTATGGACAGGGGTGGCTTTAATTCACCCCTCCACTTT
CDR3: CASSMDRGGFNSPLHF

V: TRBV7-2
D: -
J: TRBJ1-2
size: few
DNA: TGTGCCAGCAGCCCAACCGGGTGGATGGGTGGCTACACCTTC
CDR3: CASSPTGWMGGYTF

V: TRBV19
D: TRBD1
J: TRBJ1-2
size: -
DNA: TGTGCCAGTACCCACCAGGGGACAGGGGTATTTGGCTACACCTTC
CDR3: CASTHQGTGVFGYTF

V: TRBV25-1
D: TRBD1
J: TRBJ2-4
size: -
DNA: TGTGCCAGCAGTGAATCCCGGACAGGGGGCGCAGTAAACATTCAGTACTTC
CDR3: CASSESRTGGAVNIQYF

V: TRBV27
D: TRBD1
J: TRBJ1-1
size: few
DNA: TGTGCCAGCAGTTTACAAGGACAGGGCACTCTTGAAGCTTTCTTT
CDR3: CASSLQGQGTLEAFF